Shown below are 28 T cell receptor beta chains from a single sample sequenced in a study of vaccination and CD4 T cells after COVID-19. Scientists ran DNA taken from cultured CD4+ T cells through the Oncomine TCR Beta short-read assay for sequencing. A single record per CDR3 protein comes from TCRdb applying MiXCR to the PCR reads. The repertoire holds 3,500 or so distinct CDR3 sequences, around 54% seen once, with approximately 17% in the top ten. Antigen specificity for these receptors is unknown. The treatment is: approximately 10-day PBMC culture with coronavirus spike peptide pools or control peptides (ViraFEST assay). The material sequenced was CD4+ T cells from blood, cultured in vitro. All receptors derive from a human donor who had recovered from COVID-19.

The V gene is TRBV5-1, the J gene TRBJ2-5; the D gene is possibly TRBD1 (6 bases). Germline CDR1 is SGHRS and CDR2 is YFSETQ. CDR3 size: 13 residues. Trimming removed 3 bases at V and 4 bases at J, with 10 bases between. The CDR3 spells CASSSQGRETQYF. The CDR3 DNA is TGCGCCAGCAGCTCACAGGGTAGAGAGACCCAGTACTTC.

This clonotype was picked up one time. This chain joins TRBV11-3 and TRBJ2-5, with TRBD2 identical over 12 bases. Germline CDR1 SGHNT, CDR2 YENEEA. The junction had 0 bases not matched to a gene; V was cut back by 3 bases and J by 4 bases. The CDR3 length is 14 residues. The CDR3 nucleotides are TGTGCCAGCAGCTTGGGACTAGCGGGAGAGACCCAGTACTTC. Its protein product is CASSLGLAGETQYF.

The J gene is TRBJ1-1, the V gene TRBV19; 7 nucleotides align to TRBD1. Germline V gene sequence: CDR1 LNHDA, CDR2 SQIVND (reference sequence). With 8 bases clipped from V and 0 bases from J, the junction kept 6 bases outside the gene matches. The CDR3 runs 14 residues. The chain's CDR3 is CASRPDRVNTEAFF. The CDR3 coding sequence is TGTGCCAGTCGCCCCGACAGGGTGAACACTGAAGCTTTCTTT.

V usage is TRBV19 and J usage is TRBJ2-7; perhaps D is TRBD1 or TRBD2 (6 bases each). Looked up from germline, CDR1 is LNHDA and CDR2 is SQIVND (reference sequence). V lost 3 bases to trimming and J lost 0 bases, with 18 bases between them. This CDR3 is built from 17 residues. Here the CDR3 reads CASSIRGGQPSSYEQYF. CDR3 nucleotides: TGTGCCAGTAGTATTCGGGGAGGACAGCCCAGCTCCTACGAGCAGTACTTC.

The CDR3 bases are TGTGCCAGCAGCCCCAAACAGGGCCCGAACACTGAAGCTTTCTTT. The encoded protein is CASSPKQGPNTEAFF. The chain is built from TRBV7-6 and TRBJ1-1; a weak D match, TRBD1 (6 bases). This CDR3 is 15 amino acids long. V was cut by 5 bases and J by 1 base, with 14 bases left in between. Germline CDR1 and CDR2: SGHVS and FNYEAQ.

This clonotype is large (0.1 to 1%). This chain uses TRBV20-1 with TRBJ2-3; 12 bases agree with TRBD2. The CDR3 sequence is 14 residues long. Germline V lookup: CDR1 DFQATT, CDR2 SNEGSKA (reference sequence). Germline trimming cut 3 bases from V and 4 bases from J; bases unmatched to any gene: 2. The CDR3 reads CSASRLAGADTQYF. CDR3 coding DNA: TGCAGTGCTAGTCGACTAGCGGGAGCAGATACGCAGTATTTT.

This clonotype has a single count. J is TRBJ1-6 and V is TRBV28; 9 bases line up with TRBD1. V lost 5 bases and J lost 8; bases outside the gene matches: 7. The CDR3 has 15 residues. CDR1 is MDHEN, CDR2 SYDVKM, per germline. Here the CDR3 reads CASSLNRGRDSPLHF. The CDR3 DNA reads TGTGCCAGCAGTCTTAACAGGGGGCGGGATTCACCCCTCCACTTT. Based on the CDR3 plus reference TRBV28 and TRBJ1-6, the full variable domain is DVKVTQSSRYLVKRTGEKVFLECVQDMDHENMFWYRQDPGLGLRLIYFSYDVKMKEKGDIPEGYSVSREKKERFSLILESASTNQTSMYLCASSLNRGRDSPLHFGNGTRLTVT.

This clonotype was seen only a few times. V gene TRBV6-1 combines with J gene TRBJ2-3; no reliable D call. The V end lost 6 bases, the J end lost 6 bases, and 10 bases lay between the germline ends. This CDR3 has 12 amino acids. Per the germline V gene, CDR1 is MNHNS and CDR2 is SASEGT. The CDR3 bases are TGTGCCAGCAGCCGCGTCACCGATACGCAGTATTTT. Residues: CASSRVTDTQYF.

This clonotype was picked up a small number of times. V and J are TRBV7-2 and TRBJ1-1, with D perhaps TRBD1 (6 bases). Germline CDR1 is SGHTA and CDR2 is FQGNSA. The V and J ends lost 5 bases and 0 bases respectively, with 16 bases between them. This CDR3 is built from 16 residues. The CDR3 nucleotides read TGTGCCAGCAGCCCCGCCCGAGGGGGGATGAACACTGAAGCTTTCTTT. It codes for CASSPARGGMNTEAFF.

J is TRBJ2-3 and V is TRBV28; no clear D gene. V was pared by 5 bases and J by 0 bases, with 12 bases between. This CDR3 has 15 amino acids. Per the germline V gene, CDR1 is MDHEN and CDR2 is SYDVKM. This CDR3 is CASSTAPPSTDTQYF. The CDR3 DNA is TGTGCCAGCAGTACCGCTCCGCCTAGCACAGATACGCAGTATTTT.

The chain uses TRBV7-3 and TRBJ2-2, with TRBD2 identical over 12 bases. The CDR3 is 21 residues long. Germline V gene data show CDR1 as SGHTA and CDR2 as FQGTGA. V lost 2 bases, J lost 0 bases, and 13 bases stayed unmatched. In DNA form, the CDR3 reads TGTGCCAGCAGCTTACAGGGCCGGCTAGCGGGAGGGGAGGCGAACACCGGGGAGCTGTTTTTT. Amino acid sequence: CASSLQGRLAGGEANTGELFF.

This clonotype was recorded a few times. The chain employs TRBV27 and TRBJ2-5; 9 bases align to TRBD1. The CDR3 contains 13 residues. Germline V gives CDR1 MNHEY, CDR2 SMNVEV (reference sequence). V gave up 6 bases and J gave up 5 bases; unmatched junction bases: 4. The CDR3 spells CASRRTGDETQYF. DNA for the CDR3: TGTGCCAGCAGACGGACAGGGGACGAGACCCAGTACTTC.

CDR3 sequence reads: CASSQDGGGYEQYF. The DNA for the CDR3 is TGTGCCAGCAGCCAAGATGGGGGGGGCTACGAGCAGTACTTC. The rearrangement links TRBV3-1 to TRBJ2-7; the match to TRBD2 covers 7 bases. The CDR3 is made up of 14 amino acids. Losses at the gene ends were 0 bases for V and 3 bases for J; bases not matched to a gene: 2. Germline CDR1 is LGHDT and CDR2 is YNNKEL (reference sequence).

The table lists this clonotype with a few counts. This rearrangement joins TRBV15 to TRBJ1-1, with a possible D match to TRBD1 (5 bases). V was shortened by 3 bases and J by 2 bases, with 13 bases between the two germline ends. The CDR3 spans 15 residues. The germline V gene has CDR1 LNHNV and CDR2 YYDKDF (reference sequence). For the CDR3, the DNA is TGTGCCACCAGCAGGCGGGGCAGACCAAACACTGAAGCTTTCTTT. Translation: CATSRRGRPNTEAFF.

The chain is built from TRBV28 and TRBJ1-5; TRBD1 agrees at 10 bases. V lost 1 base, J lost 7 bases, and 4 bases stayed unmatched. The CDR3 covers 15 residues. In germline, CDR1 is MDHEN, CDR2 SYDVKM. The CDR3 sequence is CASSLLGTGVQPQHF. CDR3 coding DNA: TGTGCCAGCAGTTTATTGGGGACAGGGGTGCAGCCCCAGCATTTT. Combining the CDR3 with reference TRBV28 and TRBJ1-5 gives the whole variable domain DVKVTQSSRYLVKRTGEKVFLECVQDMDHENMFWYRQDPGLGLRLIYFSYDVKMKEKGDIPEGYSVSREKKERFSLILESASTNQTSMYLCASSLLGTGVQPQHFGDGTRLSIL.

In this sample, this clonotype turned up once. CDR3 sequence: CASSFGQPYNEQFF. The DNA of the CDR3 is TGTGCCAGCAGCTTTGGACAGCCCTACAATGAGCAGTTCTTC. The V gene is TRBV7-6, the J gene TRBJ2-1; TRBD1 is a possible D gene (6 bases). Trimming took 3 bases from V and 2 from J, leaving 8 bases between them. This CDR3 is built from 14 residues. Germline V gene lookup returns CDR1 SGHVS and CDR2 FNYEAQ.

By proportion, this clonotype is medium-sized (0.01 to 0.1%). This rearrangement joins TRBV6-1 to TRBJ2-5; weak D call: TRBD1 (6 bases). Germline-derived CDR1 and CDR2 are MNHNS and SASEGT. V lost 10 bases and J 7 bases, leaving 22 bases between the germline ends. This CDR3 contains 14 residues. CDR3 sequence: CATTGTRGQWTQYF. The CDR3 coding sequence is TGTGCCACGACCGGGACACGCGGTCAATGGACCCAGTACTTC.

This clonotype was detected a few times. V usage is TRBV6-5 and J usage is TRBJ2-5; 7 bases match TRBD1. Germline V lookup: CDR1 MNHEY, CDR2 SVGAGI. This CDR3 spans 14 amino acids. V lost 0 bases to trimming and J lost 4 bases; unmatched junction nucleotides: 2. The CDR3 nucleotides read TGTGCCAGCAGTTACTCGTCAGGGGGAGAGACCCAGTACTTC. Its protein is CASSYSSGGETQYF.

The chain is built from TRBV19 and TRBJ1-5; 9 nucleotides match TRBD1. The ends lost 5 bases at V and 6 bases at J; junction bases unmatched: 8. This CDR3 is built from 15 residues. Per germline, CDR1 LNHDA and CDR2 SQIVND (reference sequence). As DNA, the CDR3 is TGTGCCAGTAGTCGGGACAGGGATTTGGGTCAGCCCCAGCATTTT. It yields the protein CASSRDRDLGQPQHF.

This clonotype was seen just once. The rearrangement links TRBV9 to TRBJ2-2, with D possibly being TRBD2 (6 bases). The CDR3 sequence is 15 residues long. Looked up from germline, CDR1 is SGDLS and CDR2 is YYNGEE. V was trimmed by 6 bases and J by 1 base, leaving 13 bases between them. The CDR3 region is CASMGGRKNTGELFF. CDR3 bases: TGTGCCAGCATGGGAGGCAGGAAGAACACCGGGGAGCTGTTTTTT. Full variable domain (rest looked up from reference TRBV9 and TRBJ2-2): DSGVTQTPKHLITATGQRVTLRCSPRSGDLSVYWYQQSLDQGLQFLIQYYNGEERAKGNILERFSAQQFPDLHSELNLSSLELGDSALYFCASMGGRKNTGELFFGEGSRLTVL.

The CDR3 reads CASSFRQRWGYTF. DNA for the CDR3: TGTGCCAGCAGTTTCAGACAGCGGTGGGGCTACACCTTC. This chain links TRBV28 with TRBJ1-2; the D gene is possibly TRBD1 (5 bases). The germline V gene has CDR1 MDHEN and CDR2 SYDVKM. V was trimmed by 3 bases and J by 8 bases, leaving 13 bases between them. The CDR3 length is 13 residues.

This clonotype was observed a few times. This sequence joins TRBV7-9 and TRBJ1-5; maybe TRBD1 (5 bases). Germline-derived CDR1 and CDR2 are SEHNR and FQNEAQ (reference sequence). Trimming cost V 4 bases and J 4 bases, with 14 bases left between them. This CDR3 comprises 15 residues. In nucleotides, the CDR3 is TGTGCCAGCAGCTCAAGCGTTGGGGGGAATCAGCCCCAGCATTTT. It specifies CASSSSVGGNQPQHF. Looking up the rest from reference TRBV7-9 and TRBJ1-5 gives the full variable domain: DTGVSQNPRHKITKRGQNVTFRCDPISEHNRLYWYRQTLGQGPEFLTYFQNEAQLEKSRLLSDRFSAERPKGSFSTLEIQRTEQGDSAMYLCASSSSVGGNQPQHFGDGTRLSIL.

The V and J genes are TRBV12-3 or TRBV12-4 and TRBJ1-2; 7 bases are shared with TRBD1. J gave up 3 bases and V 5 bases, and 6 bases lay outside the gene matches. The CDR3 totals 14 residues. The CDR3 nucleotides are TGTGCCAGCAGTCGACAGGGTAGCGACTATGGCTACACCTTC. Translation: CASSRQGSDYGYTF.

The V and J genes are TRBV6-1 and TRBJ1-5; 9 positions agree with TRBD1. With V trimmed by 7 bases and J by 0 bases, 13 bases remained unmatched. Germline V gives CDR1 MNHNS, CDR2 SASEGT. The length of the CDR3 is 18 residues. CDR3 loop: CASTSGTGTSYSNQPQHF. In DNA, the CDR3 is TGTGCCAGCACCTCCGGGACAGGGACATCGTATAGCAATCAGCCCCAGCATTTT.

This sequence joins TRBV10-3 and TRBJ1-1; D gene ambiguous. The CDR3 is 16 residues long. In germline, CDR1 is ENHRY, CDR2 SYGVKD. Trimming shortened V by 2 bases and J by 1 base, and 14 bases separated the two germline ends. In DNA, the CDR3 is TGTGCCATCAGTGAGCGTAAGTGGTACCAGAACACTGAAGCTTTCTTT. This encodes CAISERKWYQNTEAFF.

This clonotype was seen a few times. The rearrangement joins TRBV4-1 to TRBJ1-2, with 9 bases identical to TRBD1. The germline gives CDR1 MGHRA, CDR2 YSYEKL. The CDR3 is made up of 17 amino acids. The trim removed 3 bases at V and 8 bases at J, leaving 16 bases unmatched. CDR3 residues: CASSQTGGRLILRGYTF. DNA for the CDR3: TGCGCCAGCAGCCAGACAGGGGGGAGGCTTATTCTCCGCGGCTACACCTTC.

This clonotype was recorded a few times. The rearrangement uses TRBV6-5 and TRBJ1-1, with no clear D. The V gene's germline CDR1 is MNHEY and CDR2 SVGAGI. The CDR3 extends over 13 amino acids. V was clipped by 4 bases and J by 1 base, with 7 bases between them. The chain's CDR3 is CASSFSTNTEAFF. In DNA form, the CDR3 reads TGTGCCAGCAGTTTCTCGACGAACACTGAAGCTTTCTTT.

V usage is TRBV19 and J usage is TRBJ2-3, with unresolved D. CDR3 length: 13 amino acids. Germline V CDR1 and CDR2: LNHDA, SQIVND (reference sequence). V shed 3 bases and J shed 2 bases, with 6 bases lying between them. In DNA, the CDR3 is TGTGCCAGTAGTATCCTGGACACAGATACGCAGTATTTT. This sequence encodes CASSILDTDTQYF.